A selection of T cell receptor beta chains follows, all from one sample in a study of OX40 agonist ivuxolimab in advanced cancers. Data came from immunoSEQ multiplex PCR; TCRdb stores just in-frame clones and leaves some out. The sample records about 73,000 clones, 92% being singletons. The sequenced sample was CD4+ or CD8+ T cells sorted from blood, obtained in a trial of the OX40 agonist ivuxolimab. These receptors all stem from an adult with an advanced solid tumor such as melanoma, head and neck, liver or kidney cancer. Each CDR3 is given with its conserved first and last residue. D genes are given only for firm matches. Some rows have no size entry. The others give once, few or many, or a class for an expanded clone.

clone size | J gene | V gene | D gene | CDR3 DNA | CDR3 protein
. | TRBJ2-7 | TRBV10-3 | TRBD2 | TGTGCCACTTCGGGCGAGCGGGAGTCCGAGCAGTACTTC | CATSGERESEQYF
. | TRBJ2-5 | TRBV30 | TRBD2 | TGTGCCTCCTATAGGGGAGGACTAGCGGGACAAGAGACCCAGTACTTC | CASYRGGLAGQETQYF
few | TRBJ2-7 | TRBV19 | . | TGTGCCAGTAGTGCCACTAGCCAAGGGAAGGAGTACTTC | CASSATSQGKEYF
. | TRBJ2-3 | TRBV20-1 | . | TGCAGCACCGAAAGAACAGATACGCAGTATTTT | CSTERTDTQYF
. | TRBJ1-5 | TRBV6-1 | . | TGTGCCAGCAGTGAAGCGGGGGCCCGCAATCAGCCCCAGCATTTT | CASSEAGARNQPQHF
. | TRBJ1-2 | TRBV2 | . | TGTGCCAGCAGCCTCAGCCAGCCTAACTATGGCTACACCTTC | CASSLSQPNYGYTF
. | TRBJ1-1 | TRBV27 | TRBD1 | TGTGCCAGCAGTGCGTTATCGGGACAGGGCTCTGAAGCTTTCTTT | CASSALSGQGSEAFF
. | TRBJ2-7 | TRBV18 | TRBD1 | TGTGCCAGCTCACCACCGGTAGGGACAGGGGCCTCGGGCGAGCAGTACTTC | CASSPPVGTGASGEQYF
few | TRBJ2-5 | TRBV10-3 | . | TGTGCCATCAGTGAGGCCAAGAAAAACCAAGAGACCCAGTACTTC | CAISEAKKNQETQYF
few | TRBJ2-7 | TRBV18 | . | TGTGCCAGCTCACAGAATCCCACCTACGAGCAGTACTTC | CASSQNPTYEQYF
. | TRBJ1-1 | TRBV5-5 | . | TGTGCCAGCAGCTTCCTCTTAAGCACTGAAGCTTTCTTT | CASSFLLSTEAFF
. | TRBJ1-5 | TRBV30 | TRBD1 | TGTGCCTGGAGTCTCGGGACAGCTCAGCCCCAGCATTTT | CAWSLGTAQPQHF
. | TRBJ2-1 | TRBV15 | TRBD2 | TGTGCCACCAGCAGAGATGGACTCGCGGGAGGGGGGGCGCAGTTCTTC | CATSRDGLAGGGAQFF
. | TRBJ2-3 | TRBV6-5 | . | TGTGCCAGCAGTTACGGATTAAGGAGCACCACAGATACGCAGTATTTT | CASSYGLRSTTDTQYF
. | TRBJ2-1 | TRBV6-1 | TRBD2 | TGTGCCAGCAGTGAGATGTCGCTAGCGGCATTGGGTCCCTACAATGAGCAGTTCTTC | CASSEMSLAALGPYNEQFF
. | TRBJ2-5 | TRBV28 | TRBD2 | TGTGCCAGCAGTTTCCCTAGCGGGAGGGCCGAAGGGGAGACCCAGTACTTC | CASSFPSGRAEGETQYF
. | TRBJ2-1 | TRBV7-9 | . | TGTGCCAGCAGCTTGGGGCAGTCTTACAATGAGCAGTTCTTC | CASSLGQSYNEQFF
. | TRBJ2-1 | TRBV19 | TRBD2 | TGTGCCAGTGTTCGGACTAGCGGGACGTACAATGAGCAGTTCTTC | CASVRTSGTYNEQFF
. | TRBJ1-1 | TRBV2 | TRBD1 | TGTGCCAGCAGGGGGGAGGACAGGATTTTTGAAGCTTTCTTT | CASRGEDRIFEAFF
once | TRBJ2-1 | TRBV10-1 | TRBD2 | TGCGCCAGCAGTGAGTCGGAGCTAGCGGGAGGGCGCAATGAGCAGTTCTTC | CASSESELAGGRNEQFF
. | TRBJ1-2 | TRBV6-5 | . | TGTGCCAGCAGTACATCGACAGGTCCTCGAGGCTACACCTTC | CASSTSTGPRGYTF
. | TRBJ2-7 | TRBV7-6 | . | TGTGCCAGCAGCTTAGGCGGTGCAGTATCCTACGAGCAGTACTTC | CASSLGGAVSYEQYF
. | TRBJ1-5 | TRBV6-1 | . | TGTGCCAGCAGTGTTCTCGACAGTGTGTCATATAGCAATCAGCCCCAGCATTTT | CASSVLDSVSYSNQPQHF
. | TRBJ2-2 | TRBV18 | TRBD1 | TGTGCCAGCTCACCTGGACAGGGAAAAGCAGGGGAGCTGTTTTTT | CASSPGQGKAGELFF
. | TRBJ2-7 | TRBV28 | . | TGTGCCAGCAGTTCGGGAGCCAGATACGAGCAGTACTTC | CASSSGARYEQYF
. | TRBJ2-1 | TRBV5-4 | . | TGTGCCAGCACCCATTATCCCCAGATCTACAATGAGCAGTTCTTC | CASTHYPQIYNEQFF
. | TRBJ1-2 | TRBV27 | . | TGTGCCAGCAGTTCGACAGTAAACTATGGCTACACCTTC | CASSSTVNYGYTF
. | TRBJ2-3 | TRBV5-1 | TRBD2 | TGCGCCAGCAGCTTTACTAGCGAGGGCACATATACGCAGTATTTT | CASSFTSEGTYTQYF
. | TRBJ2-1 | TRBV6-5 | TRBD1 | TGTGCCAGCAGGCCACTACACAGGGGAGTTAATGAGCAGTTCTTC | CASRPLHRGVNEQFF
. | TRBJ1-5 | TRBV13 | . | TGTGCCAGCAGCAAAGGAGGGTATCAGCCCCAGCATTTT | CASSKGGYQPQHF
. | TRBJ2-1 | TRBV11-1 | TRBD1 | TGTGCCACAGGGGGTAGCGTAGAAAATGAGCAGTTCTTC | CATGGSVENEQFF
. | TRBJ1-5 | TRBV18 | . | TGTGCCAGCTCACAACAGGGCGGTCAGCCCCAGCATTTT | CASSQQGGQPQHF
. | TRBJ1-1 | TRBV18 | . | TGTGCCAGCTCACCAACGGCCGAACACACTGAAGCTTTCTTT | CASSPTAEHTEAFF
. | TRBJ2-7 | TRBV19 | . | TGTGCCAGTAGTCGTACGGTCTCCTACGAGCAGTACTTC | CASSRTVSYEQYF
. | TRBJ2-1 | TRBV23-1 | TRBD2 | TGCGCCAGCAGTCAACCGGGACTAAGTGGCAATGAGCAGTTCTTC | CASSQPGLSGNEQFF
. | TRBJ2-5 | TRBV19 | . | TGTGCCAGTAGTATAGGGGGGAAAGAGACCCAGTACTTC | CASSIGGKETQYF
. | TRBJ2-3 | TRBV10-2 | . | TGCGCCAGCAGGTATTCAGGGGCAGATACGCAGTATTTT | CASRYSGADTQYF
. | TRBJ2-3 | TRBV27 | TRBD2 | TGTGCCAGCAGTTTAGTAGGGACTAGCGGGAGCCAGACAGATACGCAGTATTTT | CASSLVGTSGSQTDTQYF
. | TRBJ2-7 | TRBV18 | TRBD2 | TGTGCCAGCTCACTTGGCGGGATCGTTTGGGGGTTAAGCGGGGGAGGCTACGAGCAGTACTTC | CASSLGGIVWGLSGGGYEQYF
. | TRBJ2-2 | TRBV18 | . | TGTGCCAGCTCACCTACACAGGGTTTCACCACCGGGGAGCTGTTTTTT | CASSPTQGFTTGELFF
. | TRBJ2-7 | TRBV27 | . | TGTGCCAGTAATGGCGGAGGGGGAACCTACGAGCAGTACTTC | CASNGGGGTYEQYF
. | TRBJ2-1 | TRBV7-8 | . | TGTGCCAGCAGCCCGGGACTCCCCGCCAATGAGCAGTTCTTC | CASSPGLPANEQFF
. | TRBJ2-2 | TRBV6-5 | TRBD2 | TGTGCCAGCAGTTATGCGGGAGGCACCGGGGAGCTGTTTTTT | CASSYAGGTGELFF
. | TRBJ2-1 | TRBV6-4 | TRBD1 | TGTGCCAGCAGTGATCCCGGGACAGGGGATGAGCAGTTCTTC | CASSDPGTGDEQFF
. | TRBJ1-2 | TRBV5-4 | . | TGTGCCAGCAGCGTACGAGGGGTAGAGGGCTACACCTTC | CASSVRGVEGYTF
. | TRBJ2-7 | TRBV21-1 | . | TGTGCCAGCAGCAAAGCGCGGCTTTCCTACGAGCAGTACTTC | CASSKARLSYEQYF